One T cell receptor beta chain is described in this entry. These data are taken from a study of blood T cell repertoires in COVID-19. The CDR3 consists of 15 residues. Between the trimmed V and J ends, which lost 4 bases and 4 bases, there was a span of 12 bases. CDR1 is SGHDT and CDR2 is YYEEEE in the germline V gene. In the study's own analysis: Nucleated cell counts were estimated from reference gene primer amplification. Libraries were prepared by immunoSEQ multiplex PCR; TCRdb keeps only in-frame clonotypes and omits some of them. V and J calls and clone size are copied from that table; D and trimming were computed from the DNA. The sample lists 55,000 to 90,000 clones; approximately 86% were seen once.

The sequenced sample consisted of peripheral blood. The TCR comes from a man aged 70 or older with active COVID-19. The rearrangement uses TRBV5-6 and TRBJ1-6, with D uncertain. The CDR3 loop is CASSRGQIYNSPLHF. Here the CDR3 DNA reads TGTGCCAGCAGCCGTGGCCAAATTTATAATTCACCCCTCCACTTT.